The T cell receptor (beta chain) under discussion was sequenced for a study of T cells in Graves' hyperthyroidism and ophthalmopathy. CDR3 length equals 12 residues. V gave up 2 bases and J gave up 3 bases, with 7 bases separating them. CDR1 GTSNPN and CDR2 SVGIG come from the germline V gene (reference sequence). Using RNA transcripts as the source, TCR beta CDR3 regions were amplified. HTBI primers were used for first-round RT-PCR of the TCR CDR3. One entry per CDR3 protein results from TCRdb running MiXCR on the multiplex PCR reads. The table lists hundreds of thousands of distinct CDR3 sequences, roughly 15% of them singletons, with approximately 12% in the top ten.

The receptor was isolated from a woman aged 45-65 years with Graves' ophthalmopathy. V and J are TRBV30 and TRBJ1-2; D unclear. The sample taken for sequencing was blood. The CDR3 bases are TGTGCCTGGAGTTTACACTACTATGGCTACACCTTC. This translates into CAWSLHYYGYTF.